Listed here are 13 T cell receptor beta chains from one sample, sequenced in a study of graft-versus-host responses after intestinal transplantation (dated by TCRdb to the early 2020s). The library came from the immunoSEQ multiplex PCR assay. The table comes from immuneACCESS by way of TCRdb, which keeps in-frame sequences with V and J called. Part of the clones is missing from these tables; in studies checked, under half for an unresolved V gene and the rest for unknown reasons. The sample table records around 54,000 clones; roughly nine tenths of these occur just once. Jointly, the top ten make up roughly 6% of the sample. Sequenced here: PBMCs, sampled about 93 weeks after intestinal transplant. The receptors here all came from a human patient who received an intestinal transplant, so some T cells may come from the graft donor.

V and J are TRBV5-1 and TRBJ2-5, with TRBD2 matching over 7 bases. CDR1 is SGHRS and CDR2 is YFSETQ in the germline V gene. Germline trimming cut 3 bases from V and 5 bases from J; bases unmatched to any gene: 22. The CDR3 spans 19 residues. This chain's CDR3 is CASSSTGDQRSLGGETQYF. The CDR3 nucleotides are TGCGCCAGCAGCTCTACGGGAGACCAAAGGTCACTCGGGGGGGAGACCCAGTACTTC.

The chain carries TRBV6-1 and TRBJ2-4; D uncertain. V dropped 5 bases and J dropped 1 base, with 9 bases sitting between them. Germline V gene data show CDR1 as MNHNS and CDR2 as SASEGT. The CDR3 loop spans 14 amino acids. The DNA for the CDR3 is TGTGCCAGCAGTAAAGAGGTCGCCAAAAACATTCAGTACTTC. This sequence encodes CASSKEVAKNIQYF.

The chain uses TRBV5-8 and TRBJ2-2; D call uncertain. CDR1 and CDR2 from the germline V gene are SGHTS and YDEGEE. CDR3 length: 15 residues. V dropped 4 bases and J dropped 0 bases, with 10 bases sitting between them. DNA for the CDR3: TGTGCCAGCAGCAAGTTAGCTGCGAACACCGGGGAGCTGTTTTTT. The encoded protein is CASSKLAANTGELFF.

DNA of the CDR3: TGTGCCAGCAGCCAAAGTTGGGATAGACAAGAGACCCAGTACTTC. As protein: CASSQSWDRQETQYF. The chain has TRBV14 and TRBJ2-5; no definite D call. Between the trimmed V and J ends, which lost 2 bases and 2 bases, there was a span of 12 bases. This CDR3 has 15 amino acids. CDR1 and CDR2 from the germline V gene are SGHDN and FVKESK.

The chain uses TRBV15 and TRBJ2-1, with 11 bases aligning to TRBD2. Germline V lookup: CDR1 LNHNV, CDR2 YYDKDF (reference sequence). Trimming took 1 base from V and 4 from J; bases not matched to a gene: 0. This CDR3 spans 15 amino acids. The CDR3 coding sequence is TGTGCCACCAGCAGAGGGACTAGCGGGTACAATGAGCAGTTCTTC. Protein: CATSRGTSGYNEQFF.

The rearrangement joins TRBV6-5 to TRBJ2-3; D not resolved. This CDR3 contains 13 residues. Trimming stripped 2 bases from V and 5 bases from J, with 8 bases between. Germline lookup yields CDR1 MNHEY and CDR2 SVGAGI. CDR3 nucleotide sequence: TGTGCCAGCAGTTACAGGCGAGGAGATACGCAGTATTTT. The encoded protein is CASSYRRGDTQYF.

The rearrangement links TRBV9 to TRBJ2-5, with 10 bases that match TRBD1. This CDR3 is 15 amino acids long. V gave up 0 bases and J gave up 4 bases; unmatched junction bases: 3. CDR1 and CDR2 (germline): SGDLS, YYNGEE. The CDR3 bases are TGTGCCAGCAGCGTAGGGGACAGGGGTGTAGAGACCCAGTACTTC. Protein: CASSVGDRGVETQYF.

The V gene is TRBV29-1, the J gene TRBJ1-1; 7 bases fit TRBD1. Germline CDR1 reads SQVTM; CDR2 reads ANQGSEA. This CDR3 is 12 amino acids long. Trimming removed 6 bases from V and 0 bases from J; junction bases left unmatched: 1. The CDR3 DNA reads as TGCAGCGTGGGACAGATGAACACTGAAGCTTTCTTT. Protein product: CSVGQMNTEAFF.

The V call is TRBV30, the J call TRBJ2-1; D unclear. CDR3 length equals 15 residues. Per the germline V gene, CDR1 is GTSNPN and CDR2 is SVGIG (reference sequence). V was trimmed by 4 bases and J by 3 bases, leaving 16 bases between them. The CDR3 protein is CAWNVGSHFYNEQFF. The CDR3 region has the DNA TGTGCCTGGAACGTCGGCAGCCACTTCTACAATGAGCAGTTCTTC.

The chain recombines TRBV7-3 with TRBJ2-3; TRBD2 is a possible D gene (6 bases). The CDR3 is 14 amino acids. The ends were cut back, 5 bases at V and 8 bases at J, with 17 bases in the middle. Germline V gene sequence: CDR1 SGHTA, CDR2 FQGTGA. The CDR3 sequence: CASSPTGLAVTQYF. DNA for the CDR3: TGTGCCAGCAGCCCTACGGGACTGGCGGTTACGCAGTATTTT.

This rearrangement joins TRBV7-9 to TRBJ2-3; the D gene is possibly TRBD2 (5 bases). The CDR3 spans 16 residues. Germline CDR1 reads SEHNR; CDR2 reads FQNEAQ (reference sequence). Trimming shortened V by 1 base and J by 4 bases, and 15 bases separated the two germline ends. Here the CDR3 reads CASSLDGLPGADTQYF. In nucleotides, the CDR3 is TGTGCCAGCAGCTTAGATGGGCTCCCCGGGGCAGATACGCAGTATTTT.

V and J are TRBV4-2 and TRBJ2-3; D not certain. The germline V and J ends were trimmed by 1 base and 3 bases, with 8 bases remaining between them. Germline V CDR1 and CDR2: LGHNA, YNFKEQ. The CDR3 extends over 14 amino acids. CDR3 coding DNA: TGTGCCAGCAGCCAAGCCATGGTTACAGATACGCAGTATTTT. Its translation: CASSQAMVTDTQYF.

The J gene is TRBJ1-5, the V gene TRBV19; D gene uncertain. V lost 1 base and J lost 2, with 12 bases in between. Germline V CDR1 and CDR2: LNHDA, SQIVND (reference sequence). The CDR3 length is 16 residues. The CDR3 DNA reads TGTGCCAGTAGTATAGTAACGGATGTAGGCAATCAGCCCCAGCATTTT. Its protein is CASSIVTDVGNQPQHF.